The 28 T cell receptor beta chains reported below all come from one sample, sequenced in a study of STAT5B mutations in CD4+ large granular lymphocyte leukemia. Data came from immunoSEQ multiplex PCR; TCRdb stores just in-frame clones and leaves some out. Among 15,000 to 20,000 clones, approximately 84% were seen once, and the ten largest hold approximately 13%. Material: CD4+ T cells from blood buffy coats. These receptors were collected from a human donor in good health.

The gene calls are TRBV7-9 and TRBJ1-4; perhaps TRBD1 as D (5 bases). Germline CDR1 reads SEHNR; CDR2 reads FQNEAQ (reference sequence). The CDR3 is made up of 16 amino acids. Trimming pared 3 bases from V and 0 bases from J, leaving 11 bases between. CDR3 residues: CASSFTGTTTNEKLFF. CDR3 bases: TGTGCCAGCAGCTTTACGGGGACGACAACTAATGAAAAACTGTTTTTT.

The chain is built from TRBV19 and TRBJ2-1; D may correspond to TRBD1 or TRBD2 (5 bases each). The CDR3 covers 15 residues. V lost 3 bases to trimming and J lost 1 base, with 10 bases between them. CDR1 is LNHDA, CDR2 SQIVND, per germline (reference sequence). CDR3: CASSMGEGSYNEQFF. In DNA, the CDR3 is TGTGCCAGTAGTATGGGGGAAGGATCCTACAATGAGCAGTTCTTC.

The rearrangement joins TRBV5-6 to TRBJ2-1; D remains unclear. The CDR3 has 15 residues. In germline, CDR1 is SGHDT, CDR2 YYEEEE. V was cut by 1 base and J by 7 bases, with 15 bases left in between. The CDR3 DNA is TGTGCCAGCAGCTTGCGGATTGGCTACGGGAATGAGCAGTTCTTC. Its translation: CASSLRIGYGNEQFF.

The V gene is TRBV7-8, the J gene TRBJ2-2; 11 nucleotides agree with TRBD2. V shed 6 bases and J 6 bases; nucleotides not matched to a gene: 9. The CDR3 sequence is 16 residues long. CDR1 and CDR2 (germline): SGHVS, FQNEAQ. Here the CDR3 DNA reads TGTGCCAGCAGTCCAGTTAGCGGGAGGGCAGCCGGGGAGCTGTTTTTT. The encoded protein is CASSPVSGRAAGELFF.

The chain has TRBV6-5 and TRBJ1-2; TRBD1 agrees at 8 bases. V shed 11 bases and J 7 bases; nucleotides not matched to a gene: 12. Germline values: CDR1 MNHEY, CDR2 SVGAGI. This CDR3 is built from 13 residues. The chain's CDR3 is CASRGTGGGGYTF. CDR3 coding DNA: TGTGCCTCCCGCGGGACAGGCGGAGGTGGCTACACCTTC.

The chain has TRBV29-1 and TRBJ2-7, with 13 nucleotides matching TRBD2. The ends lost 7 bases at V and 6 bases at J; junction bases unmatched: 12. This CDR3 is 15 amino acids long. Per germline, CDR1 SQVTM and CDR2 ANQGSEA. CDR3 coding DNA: TGCAGCGGGACTAGCGGGAGTGCAAGTAGTTCCGAGCAGTACTTC. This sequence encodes CSGTSGSASSSEQYF.

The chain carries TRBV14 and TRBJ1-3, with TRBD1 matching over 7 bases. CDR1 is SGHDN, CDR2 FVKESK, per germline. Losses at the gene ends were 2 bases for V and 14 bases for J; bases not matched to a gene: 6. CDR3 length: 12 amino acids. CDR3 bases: TGTGCCAGCAGCCAACACCAGGGGGGCCTATATTTT. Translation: CASSQHQGGLYF.

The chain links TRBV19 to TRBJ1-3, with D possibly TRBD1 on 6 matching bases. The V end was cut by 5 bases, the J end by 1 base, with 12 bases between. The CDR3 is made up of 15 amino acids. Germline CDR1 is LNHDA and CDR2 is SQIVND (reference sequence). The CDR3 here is CASSSAGESGNTIYF. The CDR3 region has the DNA TGTGCCAGTAGTTCGGCAGGGGAATCTGGAAACACCATATATTTT.

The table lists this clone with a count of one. The CDR3 nucleotides are TGTGCCAGCAGCTTGACTAGCGGGACAGTTGAAGGAACAGATACGCAGTATTTT. Protein: CASSLTSGTVEGTDTQYF. The genes are TRBV5-6 and TRBJ2-3; 10 bases line up with TRBD2. The CDR3 runs to 18 residues. V lost 1 base and J lost 3; bases outside the gene matches: 11. Germline CDR1 is SGHDT and CDR2 is YYEEEE.

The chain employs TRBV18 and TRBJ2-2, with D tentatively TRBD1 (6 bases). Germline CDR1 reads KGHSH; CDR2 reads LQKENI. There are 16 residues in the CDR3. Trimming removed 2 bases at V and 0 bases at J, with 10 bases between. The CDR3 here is CASSPNQGTNTGELFF. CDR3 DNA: TGTGCCAGCTCACCAAATCAGGGGACGAACACCGGGGAGCTGTTTTTT.

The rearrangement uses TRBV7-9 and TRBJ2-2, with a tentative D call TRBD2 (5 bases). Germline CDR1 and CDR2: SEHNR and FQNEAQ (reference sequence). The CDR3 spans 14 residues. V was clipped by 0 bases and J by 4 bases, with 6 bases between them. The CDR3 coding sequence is TGTGCCAGCAGCTTAGCGGGAGCCACCGGGGAGCTGTTTTTT. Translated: CASSLAGATGELFF.

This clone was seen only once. CDR3 nucleotide sequence: TGCGCCAGCAGCCAAGACGGGGCTAGCACAGATACGCAGTATTTT. This sequence encodes CASSQDGASTDTQYF. The chain couples TRBV4-1 to TRBJ2-3, with D perhaps being TRBD1 or TRBD2 (5 bases each). CDR3 size: 15 residues. Trimming pared 0 bases from V and 0 bases from J, leaving 7 bases between. CDR1 MGHRA and CDR2 YSYEKL come from the germline V gene.

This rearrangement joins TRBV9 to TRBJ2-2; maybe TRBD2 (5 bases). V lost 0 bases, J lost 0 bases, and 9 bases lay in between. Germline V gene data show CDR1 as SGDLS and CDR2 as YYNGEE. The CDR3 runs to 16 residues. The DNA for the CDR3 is TGTGCCAGCAGCGTAGGACTACCCACGAACACCGGGGAGCTGTTTTTT. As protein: CASSVGLPTNTGELFF.

The CDR3 region has the DNA TGTGCCTGGAGTAACGTTGGCTACACCTTC. Protein sequence: CAWSNVGYTF. The chain has TRBV30 and TRBJ1-2; D unclear. Trimming cost V 2 bases and J 7 bases, with 5 bases left between them. Germline CDR1 and CDR2: GTSNPN and SVGIG (reference sequence). This CDR3 has 10 amino acids.

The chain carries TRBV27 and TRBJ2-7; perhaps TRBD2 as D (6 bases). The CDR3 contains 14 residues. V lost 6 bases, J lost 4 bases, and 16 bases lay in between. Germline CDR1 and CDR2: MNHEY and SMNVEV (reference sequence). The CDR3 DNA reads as TGTGCCAGCAGCCCCGGGGCGGGATCATACGAGCAGTACTTC. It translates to CASSPGAGSYEQYF.

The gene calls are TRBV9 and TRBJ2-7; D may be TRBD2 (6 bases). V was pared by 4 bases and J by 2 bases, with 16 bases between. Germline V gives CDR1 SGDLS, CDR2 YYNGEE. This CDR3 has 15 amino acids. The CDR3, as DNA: TGTGCCAGCAGCTCTACCGGGACTGGAGCCTACGAGCAGTACTTC. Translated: CASSSTGTGAYEQYF.

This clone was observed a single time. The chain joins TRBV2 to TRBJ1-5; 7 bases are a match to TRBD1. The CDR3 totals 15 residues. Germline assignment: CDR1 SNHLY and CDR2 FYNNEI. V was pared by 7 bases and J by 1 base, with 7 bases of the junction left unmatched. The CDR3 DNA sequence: TGTGCCAGCAAAGCACAGGGGACCAGCAATCAGCCCCAGCATTTT. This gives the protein CASKAQGTSNQPQHF.

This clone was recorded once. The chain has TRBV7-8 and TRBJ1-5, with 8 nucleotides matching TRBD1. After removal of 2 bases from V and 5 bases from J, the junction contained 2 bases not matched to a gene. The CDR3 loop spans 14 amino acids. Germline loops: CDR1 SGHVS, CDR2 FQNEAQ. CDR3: CASSLPGGYQPQHF. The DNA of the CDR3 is TGTGCCAGCAGCTTACCAGGGGGCTATCAGCCCCAGCATTTT.

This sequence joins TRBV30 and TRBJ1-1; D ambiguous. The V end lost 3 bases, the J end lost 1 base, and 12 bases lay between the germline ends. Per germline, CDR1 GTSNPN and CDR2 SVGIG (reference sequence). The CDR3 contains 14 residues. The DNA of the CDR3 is TGTGCCTGGAGCGCCCAGACAAAGAACACTGAAGCTTTCTTT. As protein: CAWSAQTKNTEAFF.

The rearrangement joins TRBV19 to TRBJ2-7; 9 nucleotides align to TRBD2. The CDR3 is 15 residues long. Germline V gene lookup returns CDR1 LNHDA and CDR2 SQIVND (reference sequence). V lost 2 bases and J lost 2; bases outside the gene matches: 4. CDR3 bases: TGTGCCAGTAGTATAAAACTAGCGGGTACCTACGAGCAGTACTTC. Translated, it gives CASSIKLAGTYEQYF.

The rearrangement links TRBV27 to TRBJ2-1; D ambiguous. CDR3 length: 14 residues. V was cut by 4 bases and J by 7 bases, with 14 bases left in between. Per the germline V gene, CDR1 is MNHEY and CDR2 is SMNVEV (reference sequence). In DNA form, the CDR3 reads TGTGCCAGCAGTTACCGACTCCAACTTAATGAGCAGTTCTTC. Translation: CASSYRLQLNEQFF.

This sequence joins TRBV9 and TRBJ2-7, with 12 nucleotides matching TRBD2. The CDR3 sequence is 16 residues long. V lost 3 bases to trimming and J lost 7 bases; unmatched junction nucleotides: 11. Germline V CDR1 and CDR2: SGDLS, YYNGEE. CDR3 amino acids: CASSGSGTSGSGEQYF. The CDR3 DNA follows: TGTGCCAGCAGCGGGAGTGGGACTAGCGGGTCGGGGGAGCAGTACTTC. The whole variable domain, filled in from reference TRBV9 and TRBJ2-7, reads DSGVTQTPKHLITATGQRVTLRCSPRSGDLSVYWYQQSLDQGLQFLIQYYNGEERAKGNILERFSAQQFPDLHSELNLSSLELGDSALYFCASSGSGTSGSGEQYFGPGTRLTVT.

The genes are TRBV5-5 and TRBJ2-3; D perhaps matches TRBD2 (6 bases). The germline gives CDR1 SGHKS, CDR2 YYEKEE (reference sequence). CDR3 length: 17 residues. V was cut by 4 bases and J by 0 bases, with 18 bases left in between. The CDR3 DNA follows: TGTGCCAGCAGCCGGGGGTACTCGGAGTCTAGCACAGATACGCAGTATTTT. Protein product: CASSRGYSESSTDTQYF.

CDR3 sequence: CATQSAGGSGNTIYF. The CDR3 coding sequence is TGTGCCACCCAAAGCGCAGGGGGTAGTGGAAACACCATATATTTT. The rearrangement joins TRBV10-3 to TRBJ1-3; 7 positions agree with TRBD1. V lost 10 bases and J lost 3; bases outside the gene matches: 12. Germline values: CDR1 ENHRY, CDR2 SYGVKD. The CDR3 length is 15 residues.

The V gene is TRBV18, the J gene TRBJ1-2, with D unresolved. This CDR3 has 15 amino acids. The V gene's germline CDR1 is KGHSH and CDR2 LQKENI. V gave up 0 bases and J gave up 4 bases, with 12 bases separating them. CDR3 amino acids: CASSPPNSYIYGYTF. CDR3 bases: TGTGCCAGCTCACCACCGAACAGTTATATCTATGGCTACACCTTC.

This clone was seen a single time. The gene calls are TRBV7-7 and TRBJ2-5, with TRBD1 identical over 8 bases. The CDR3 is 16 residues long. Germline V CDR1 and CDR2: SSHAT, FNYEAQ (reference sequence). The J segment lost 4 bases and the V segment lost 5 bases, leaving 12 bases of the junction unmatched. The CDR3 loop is CASSHREDREGETQYF. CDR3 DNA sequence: TGTGCCAGCAGCCACCGAGAGGACAGGGAAGGAGAGACCCAGTACTTC.

The CDR3 reads CAWRIKGDPICTF. CDR3 sequence (DNA): TGTGCCTGGAGAATCAAAGGGGATCCGATATGCACCTTC. The chain joins TRBV30 to TRBJ1-2; D possibly corresponds to TRBD1 (5 bases). CDR1 and CDR2 (germline): GTSNPN, SVGIG (reference sequence). Trimming removed 3 bases at V and 13 bases at J, with 21 bases between. The CDR3 has 13 residues.

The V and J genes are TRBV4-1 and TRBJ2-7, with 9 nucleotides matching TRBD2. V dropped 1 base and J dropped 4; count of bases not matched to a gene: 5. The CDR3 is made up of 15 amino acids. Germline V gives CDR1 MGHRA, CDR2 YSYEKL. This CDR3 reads CASSQAPSGAYEQYF. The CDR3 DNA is TGCGCCAGCAGCCAAGCGCCTAGCGGGGCGTACGAGCAGTACTTC.